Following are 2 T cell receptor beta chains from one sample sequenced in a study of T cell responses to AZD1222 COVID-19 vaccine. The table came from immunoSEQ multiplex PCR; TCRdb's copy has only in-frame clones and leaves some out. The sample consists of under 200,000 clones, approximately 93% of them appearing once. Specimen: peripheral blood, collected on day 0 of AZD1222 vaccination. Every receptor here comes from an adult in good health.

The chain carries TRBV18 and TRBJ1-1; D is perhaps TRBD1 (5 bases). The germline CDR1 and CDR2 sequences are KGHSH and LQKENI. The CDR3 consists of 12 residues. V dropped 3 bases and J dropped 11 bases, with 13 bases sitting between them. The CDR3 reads CASSPGDPSAFF. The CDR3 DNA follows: TGTGCCAGCTCACCGGGGGACCCTAGCGCTTTCTTT.

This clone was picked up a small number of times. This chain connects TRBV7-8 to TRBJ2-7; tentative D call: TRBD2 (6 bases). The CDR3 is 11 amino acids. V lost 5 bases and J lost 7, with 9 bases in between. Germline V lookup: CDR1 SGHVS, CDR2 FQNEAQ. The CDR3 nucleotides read TGTGCCAGCAGCCACGGAGGGGAGCAGTACTTC. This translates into CASSHGGEQYF.